Below are 3 T cell receptor beta chains sequenced from a single sample in a study of T cell changes during pregnancy in multiple sclerosis. The assay was immunoSEQ multiplex PCR, and TCRdb's table has in-frame clones only and misses some. This sample has approximately 49,000 clones, with over 75% found just once. Source: CD4+ T cells from peripheral blood mononuclear cells, taken in the second trimester of pregnancy. These receptors were taken from a female donor with multiple sclerosis, enrolled in a pregnancy study.

The rearrangement uses TRBV6-1 and TRBJ1-2; 9 bases align to TRBD1. The CDR3 has 14 amino acids. V shed 2 bases, J shed 14 bases, and the junction held 12 bases outside the gene matches. Germline lookup yields CDR1 MNHNS and CDR2 SASEGT. DNA of the CDR3: TGTGCCAGCAGTGAAAGTGGGACAGGGCCCAGAGGGACCTTC. It yields the protein CASSESGTGPRGTF.

V gene TRBV13 combines with J gene TRBJ2-5, with 9 nucleotides matching TRBD1. The CDR3 runs 15 residues. The V gene's germline CDR1 is PRHDT and CDR2 FYEKMQ (reference sequence). Unmatched junction bases numbered 7, after V lost 3 bases and J lost 5 bases. CDR3 in amino acids: CASSLGDRVAETQYF. CDR3 coding DNA: TGTGCCAGCAGCTTGGGGGACAGGGTGGCGGAGACCCAGTACTTC.

The chain has TRBV5-1 and TRBJ2-1; D possibly corresponds to TRBD2 (5 bases). This CDR3 comprises 14 residues. V was trimmed by 4 bases and J by 4 bases, leaving 12 bases between them. Germline V gene data show CDR1 as SGHRS and CDR2 as YFSETQ. CDR3 protein: CASSAGRDYNEQFF. The CDR3 DNA reads TGCGCCAGCAGCGCGGGTCGCGATTACAATGAGCAGTTCTTC.